This T cell receptor beta chain was identified in a study of blood T cells in healthy people across ages. Per-sample yields of isolated PBMCs were at least 6 million. Through a sample-barcoded 5' primer and a J-beta primer mix, a second PCR was run for about 6 to 11 cycles. TCRdb itself ran the 5' RACE reads through MiXCR, one entry per CDR3 protein. Of 600,000 to 1,000,000 distinct CDR3 sequences listed, roughly 60% are singletons. Findings of the study overall: Strong correlation linked observed beta diversity and percent naive T cells. Significant beta diversity loss was already apparent by age approximately 36, declining roughly linearly.

On this clonotype itself: Its matching antigen is unknown.

Germline CDR1 is DFQATT and CDR2 is SNEGSKA (reference sequence). The V end was cut by 0 bases, the J end by 5 bases, with 13 bases between. There are 14 residues in the CDR3. Sequenced: blood. The source of this sequence is a man aged 25-45 years in good health. This chain uses TRBV20-1 with TRBJ1-1, with a possible D match to TRBD1 (5 bases). The CDR3 coding sequence is TGCAGTGCTAGAGATCCGGCAGGGCTAACTGAAGCTTTCTTT. It is translated as CSARDPAGLTEAFF.